The next 26 T cell receptor beta chains were all read from a single sample in a study of blood T cell repertoires in COVID-19. The repertoire was sequenced with immunoSEQ multiplex PCR; TCRdb's copy has only in-frame clones and lacks some. This sample has some 100,000 clones, with around 88% found just once. Source material: peripheral blood. These receptors all stem from a middle-aged man with COVID-19, enrolled during active disease.

CDR3 amino acids: CSAWQGGEKLFF. In nucleotides, the CDR3 is TGCAGCGCCTGGCAGGGTGGGGAAAAACTGTTTTTT. The rearrangement joins TRBV29-1 to TRBJ1-4; D is possibly TRBD1 (5 bases). The germline gives CDR1 SQVTM, CDR2 ANQGSEA. Trimming took off 7 bases at V and 8 bases at J, with 14 bases between the two ends. This CDR3 is 12 amino acids long.

This clone came up a few times. The DNA of the CDR3 is TGTGCCAGCAGCTTAGGGGGACTTCGGAGCTCGGAGGAGCAGTACTTC. Translating it yields CASSLGGLRSSEEQYF. The chain links TRBV7-2 to TRBJ2-7; D perhaps matches TRBD2 (6 bases). V was shortened by 1 base and J by 7 bases, with 20 bases between the two germline ends. The CDR3 extends over 16 amino acids. From germline, CDR1 is SGHTA and CDR2 FQGNSA.

This clone appeared a single time. The chain joins TRBV7-3 to TRBJ2-2, with 15 bases lining up with TRBD2. Germline values: CDR1 SGHTA, CDR2 FQGTGA. The CDR3 totals 16 residues. Trimming at V came to 4 bases and at J to 6 bases, leaving 3 bases not matched to a gene. The CDR3 nucleotides are TGTGCCAGCAGCTGGACTAGCGGGGGGGCCGCCGGGGAGCTGTTTTTT. Residues: CASSWTSGGAAGELFF.

V gene TRBV5-1 combines with J gene TRBJ2-2; 10 nucleotides line up with TRBD1. The CDR3 covers 16 residues. The ends lost 5 bases at V and 4 bases at J; junction bases unmatched: 8. CDR1 and CDR2 from the germline V gene are SGHRS and YFSETQ. CDR3 residues: CASRGDRGSSTGELFF. The CDR3 DNA reads TGCGCCAGCAGGGGGGACAGGGGTTCAAGCACCGGGGAGCTGTTTTTT.

The rearrangement uses TRBV5-1 and TRBJ1-2; TRBD1 might be the D (6 bases). Trimming left V 3 bases short and J 6 bases short, with 21 bases between. CDR1 is SGHRS, CDR2 YFSETQ, per germline. This CDR3 region has 16 residues. CDR3 region: CASSSGQIHVGDGYTF. Written as DNA, the CDR3 is TGCGCCAGCAGCTCTGGACAGATACACGTTGGCGATGGCTACACCTTC.

This chain links TRBV5-1 with TRBJ2-1, with D possibly being TRBD1 (5 bases). V was clipped by 3 bases and J by 6 bases, with 13 bases between them. Germline V lookup: CDR1 SGHRS, CDR2 YFSETQ. The CDR3 runs to 14 residues. The CDR3 here is CASSSPTESNEQFF. The CDR3 nucleotides are TGCGCCAGCAGCTCGCCGACAGAATCCAATGAGCAGTTCTTC.

V is TRBV28 and J is TRBJ1-1, with D uncertain. This CDR3 spans 14 amino acids. V was pared by 7 bases and J by 4 bases, with 16 bases between. Per the germline V gene, CDR1 is MDHEN and CDR2 is SYDVKM. The CDR3 is CASKVGGGSTEAFF. The CDR3 DNA follows: TGTGCCAGCAAGGTTGGTGGTGGGAGCACTGAAGCTTTCTTT. The whole variable domain, remainder taken from reference TRBV28 and TRBJ1-1, is DVKVTQSSRYLVKRTGEKVFLECVQDMDHENMFWYRQDPGLGLRLIYFSYDVKMKEKGDIPEGYSVSREKKERFSLILESASTNQTSMYLCASKVGGGSTEAFFGQGTRLTVV.

The chain couples TRBV28 to TRBJ1-4; D gene uncertain. CDR1 is MDHEN and CDR2 is SYDVKM in the germline V gene. The V and J ends lost 2 bases and 0 bases respectively, with 13 bases between them. The CDR3 spans 17 residues. CDR3: CASSLNPQIATNEKLFF. CDR3 bases: TGTGCCAGCAGTTTAAACCCACAGATTGCAACTAATGAAAAACTGTTTTTT.

This chain uses TRBV3-1 (or the pseudogene TRBV3-2) with TRBJ1-1, with unresolved D. Germline V gives CDR1 LGHDT, CDR2 YNNKEL (reference sequence). The CDR3 is 14 residues long. Trimming removed 3 bases at V and 0 bases at J, with 8 bases between. The chain's CDR3 is CASSHREVNTEAFF. In nucleotides, the CDR3 is TGTGCCAGCAGCCACCGCGAGGTGAACACTGAAGCTTTCTTT.

This chain joins TRBV9 and TRBJ2-3; tentative D call: TRBD1 (6 bases). CDR3 length: 15 residues. Germline V CDR1 and CDR2: SGDLS, YYNGEE. V gave up 3 bases and J gave up 2 bases, with 13 bases separating them. The CDR3 spells CASSALQGDTDTQYF. In DNA form, the CDR3 reads TGTGCCAGCAGCGCGCTACAGGGCGACACAGATACGCAGTATTTT.

V gene TRBV7-9 combines with J gene TRBJ2-3, with 7 bases lining up with TRBD2. Germline lookup yields CDR1 SEHNR and CDR2 FQNEAQ (reference sequence). Trimming cost V 10 bases and J 2 bases; bases outside gene matches: 9. The CDR3 has 14 residues. Written as DNA, the CDR3 is TGTGCCACCACGGGGGAGGGTTCCACAGATACGCAGTATTTT. This codes for CATTGEGSTDTQYF.

The chain links TRBV18 to TRBJ1-1; possible D gene TRBD1, 5 bases. In germline, CDR1 is KGHSH, CDR2 LQKENI. The CDR3 has 14 residues. V was pared by 3 bases and J by 5 bases, with 13 bases between. This CDR3 is CASSPARVGTEAFF. For the CDR3, the DNA is TGTGCCAGCTCACCGGCCAGGGTGGGGACTGAAGCTTTCTTT.

This chain links TRBV7-9 with TRBJ1-5, with D hard to call. Deletions cut 6 bases from V and 5 bases from J, with 11 bases between. This CDR3 is built from 13 residues. Germline V gene sequence: CDR1 SEHNR, CDR2 FQNEAQ (reference sequence). The CDR3 sequence is CASSSDIYQPQHF. CDR3 in DNA: TGTGCCAGCAGTTCTGACATCTATCAGCCCCAGCATTTT.

V is TRBV2 and J is TRBJ2-2, with 8 positions matching TRBD1. Unmatched junction bases numbered 10, after V lost 7 bases and J lost 6 bases. The CDR3 spans 15 residues. The V gene's germline CDR1 is SNHLY and CDR2 FYNNEI. CDR3 in amino acids: CASTLRTGSAGELFF. The CDR3 bases are TGTGCCAGCACCTTGCGGACAGGGAGTGCCGGGGAGCTGTTTTTT.

The V and J genes are TRBV5-8 and TRBJ2-3; weak D call: TRBD2 (7 bases). Trimming removed 6 bases from V and 0 bases from J, with 17 bases in between. This CDR3 spans 16 amino acids. CDR1 is SGHTS, CDR2 YDEGEE, per germline. In DNA, the CDR3 is TGTGCCAGCATCAATTGGGCGGGGGCTAGCACAGATACGCAGTATTTT. Protein sequence: CASINWAGASTDTQYF.

This clone was seen only once. This rearrangement joins TRBV28 to TRBJ1-5; no clear D. Germline CDR1 and CDR2: MDHEN and SYDVKM. V lost 5 bases and J lost 10, with 12 bases in between. This CDR3 has 12 amino acids. The CDR3 DNA reads TGTGCCAGCAGTCCCGGACTCTTCCCCCAGCATTTT. It encodes CASSPGLFPQHF.

The V call is TRBV4-2, the J call TRBJ2-1, with a tentative D call TRBD2 (7 bases). The germline V gene has CDR1 LGHNA and CDR2 YNFKEQ. The CDR3 spans 16 residues. Trimming pared 1 base from V and 8 bases from J, leaving 18 bases between. The CDR3 DNA is TGTGCCAGCAGCCAAGTCGGGGGGCCGGGAGGACATGAGCAGTTCTTC. This gives the protein CASSQVGGPGGHEQFF.

The gene calls are TRBV18 and TRBJ2-6; tentative D call: TRBD1 (6 bases). The V and J ends lost 5 bases and 0 bases respectively, with 11 bases between them. Looked up from germline, CDR1 is KGHSH and CDR2 is LQKENI. CDR3 length equals 16 residues. The DNA for the CDR3 is TGTGCCAGCTCAGAGGGACAACTCTCTGGGGCCAACGTCCTGACTTTC. It yields the protein CASSEGQLSGANVLTF.

This sequence joins TRBV5-5 and TRBJ1-4; unclear D gene. Trimming took off 0 bases at V and 4 bases at J, with 7 bases between the two ends. This CDR3 is 14 amino acids long. Germline loops: CDR1 SGHKS, CDR2 YYEKEE (reference sequence). For the CDR3, the DNA is TGTGCCAGCAGCTTGGGCAGCGTTAATGAAAAACTGTTTTTT. Its translation: CASSLGSVNEKLFF.

The chain carries TRBV19 and TRBJ1-3; weak D call: TRBD1 (5 bases). Trimming left V 6 bases short and J 1 base short, with 13 bases between. The CDR3 consists of 15 residues. Germline loops: CDR1 LNHDA, CDR2 SQIVND (reference sequence). CDR3 DNA: TGTGCCAGTAGGTCGACAGCCTTTTCTGGAAACACCATATATTTT. Residues: CASRSTAFSGNTIYF.

CDR3 residues: CAWSQASWNGYTF. CDR3 sequence (DNA): TGTGCCTGGAGTCAGGCGAGTTGGAATGGCTACACCTTC. This chain connects TRBV30 to TRBJ1-2; D gene uncertain. The length of the CDR3 is 13 residues. Germline-derived CDR1 and CDR2 are GTSNPN and SVGIG (reference sequence). Trimming cost V 2 bases and J 6 bases, with 13 bases left between them.

The chain joins TRBV9 to TRBJ1-6; D is uncertain. The CDR3 covers 15 residues. The germline V and J ends were trimmed by 0 bases and 0 bases, with 4 bases remaining between them. CDR1 is SGDLS and CDR2 is YYNGEE in the germline V gene. CDR3 region: CASSVGGSYNSPLHF. The CDR3 DNA is TGTGCCAGCAGCGTAGGAGGCTCCTATAATTCACCCCTCCACTTT.

The chain uses TRBV2 and TRBJ2-2, with TRBD2 matching 11 bases. The CDR3 has 17 residues. V gave up 9 bases and J gave up 4 bases; unmatched junction bases: 13. Looked up from germline, CDR1 is SNHLY and CDR2 is FYNNEI. The CDR3 reads CARNPSSGGASTGELFF. The CDR3 nucleotides are TGTGCCAGAAACCCGAGTAGCGGGGGGGCGAGCACCGGGGAGCTGTTTTTT.

The V gene is TRBV7-8, the J gene TRBJ2-2; D perhaps matches TRBD1 (6 bases). CDR3 length equals 15 residues. Germline assignment: CDR1 SGHVS and CDR2 FQNEAQ. With 6 bases removed from V and 9 bases from J, the gap between germline ends came to 20 bases. The DNA of the CDR3 is TGTGCCAGCAGGTCGGACAGTCGTCCTACTAGGGAGCTGTTTTTT. It translates to CASRSDSRPTRELFF. Drawing the rest from reference TRBV7-8 and TRBJ2-2, the complete variable domain is GAGVSQSPRYKVAKRGQDVALRCDPISGHVSLFWYQQALGQGPEFLTYFQNEAQLDKSGLPSDRFFAERPEGSVSTLKIQRTQQEDSAVYLCASRSDSRPTRELFFGEGSRLTVL.

In this sample, this clone turned up a few times. The chain combines TRBV28 with TRBJ1-3; possible D gene TRBD1, 5 bases. Deletions cut 5 bases from V and 0 bases from J, with 11 bases between. This CDR3 region has 15 residues. Germline V lookup: CDR1 MDHEN, CDR2 SYDVKM. CDR3 loop: CASSPLGLSGNTIYF. The CDR3 DNA is TGTGCCAGCAGTCCCCTGGGGCTCTCTGGAAACACCATATATTTT.

The chain has TRBV24-1 and TRBJ1-5; perhaps TRBD1 as D (5 bases). Per the germline V gene, CDR1 is KGHDR and CDR2 is SFDVKD. V shed 8 bases and J shed 2 bases, with 12 bases lying between them. The CDR3 spans 14 residues. DNA for the CDR3: TGTGCCACCAACTCAGGGTATCGCAATCAGCCCCAGCATTTT. Amino acid sequence: CATNSGYRNQPQHF.